The entry below describes one T cell receptor (beta chain). Using immunoSEQ multiplex PCR, the repertoire was profiled, and TCRdb retains in-frame clones only, with some absent. The sample contains some 2,500,000 clones, 93% of which appear only once. This sample stems from a study of shared clonotypes between healthy human individuals. The CDR3 covers 13 residues. Germline lookup yields CDR1 SEHNR and CDR2 FQNEAQ (reference sequence). It was into CD45RA+ naive and CD45RA-negative memory subsets that the CD4+ cells were split. The sequenced material came from naive CD4+ T cells from PBMCs. Subset meaning: CD45RA+ positively selected. This TCR was sampled from a man younger than 35 in good health. Some clones in this sample may be carry-over from other donors' samples. The V and J genes are TRBV7-9 and TRBJ1-1; D unresolved. DNA of the CDR3: TGTGCGTCTAACCTCGCCTGGGACACTGAAGCTTTCTTT. It codes for CASNLAWDTEAFF.